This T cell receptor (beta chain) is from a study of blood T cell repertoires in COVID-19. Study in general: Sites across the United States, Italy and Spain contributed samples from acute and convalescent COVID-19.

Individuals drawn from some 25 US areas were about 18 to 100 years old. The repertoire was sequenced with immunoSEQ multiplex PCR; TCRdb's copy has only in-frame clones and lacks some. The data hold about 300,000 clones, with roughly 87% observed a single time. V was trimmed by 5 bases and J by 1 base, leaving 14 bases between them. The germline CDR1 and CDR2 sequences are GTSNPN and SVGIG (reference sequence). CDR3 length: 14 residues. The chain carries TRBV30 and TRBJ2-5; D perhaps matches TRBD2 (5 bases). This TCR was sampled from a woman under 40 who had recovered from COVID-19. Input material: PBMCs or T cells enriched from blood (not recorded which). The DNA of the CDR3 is TGTGCCTGGTTAAGCAGTGGAGGCCAAGAGACCCAGTACTTC. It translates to CAWLSSGGQETQYF.